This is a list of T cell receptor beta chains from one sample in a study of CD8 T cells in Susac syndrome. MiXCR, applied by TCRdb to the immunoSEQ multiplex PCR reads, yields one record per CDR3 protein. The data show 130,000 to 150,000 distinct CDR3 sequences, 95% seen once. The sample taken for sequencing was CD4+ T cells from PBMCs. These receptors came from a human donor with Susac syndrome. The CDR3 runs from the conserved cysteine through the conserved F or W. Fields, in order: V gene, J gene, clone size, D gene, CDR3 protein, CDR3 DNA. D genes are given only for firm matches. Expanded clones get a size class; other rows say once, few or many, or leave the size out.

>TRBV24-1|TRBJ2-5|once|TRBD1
CATSVGQGQETQYF
TGTGCCACCAGTGTCGGACAGGGCCAAGAGACCCAGTACTTC
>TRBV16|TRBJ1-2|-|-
CASSVRPNYGYTF
TGTGCCAGCAGCGTCAGGCCTAACTATGGCTACACCTTC
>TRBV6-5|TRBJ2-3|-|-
CASSYSSTGTDTQYF
TGTGCCAGCAGTTACTCTTCGACCGGCACAGATACGCAGTATTTT
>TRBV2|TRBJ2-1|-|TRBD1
CASSEVGQGIFKEDEQFF
TGTGCCAGCAGTGAAGTGGGACAGGGGATTTTTAAGGAGGATGAGCAGTTCTTC
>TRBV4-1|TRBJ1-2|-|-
CASSQVDPNYGYTF
TGCGCCAGCAGCCAAGTGGACCCCAACTATGGCTACACCTTC
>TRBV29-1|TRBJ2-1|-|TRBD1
CSVAPGQKADEQFF
TGCAGCGTTGCTCCGGGACAGAAGGCCGATGAGCAGTTCTTC
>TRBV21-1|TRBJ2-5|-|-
CASSKHRRVSRETQYF
TGTGCCAGCAGCAAACACCGCAGGGTCTCTCGGGAGACCCAGTACTTC
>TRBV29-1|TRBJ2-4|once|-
CSVVGGGQNIQYF
TGCAGCGTTGTAGGGGGAGGTCAAAACATTCAGTACTTC
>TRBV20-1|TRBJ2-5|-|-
CSAGGTKTQYF
TGCAGTGCAGGGGGGACCAAGACCCAGTACTTC
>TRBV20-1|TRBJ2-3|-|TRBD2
CTTPGRVGSTDTQYF
TGCACCACCCCCGGGAGGGTCGGTAGCACAGATACGCAGTATTTT
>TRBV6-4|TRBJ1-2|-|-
CASSGGSPYGYTF
TGTGCCAGCAGTGGAGGTTCTCCCTATGGCTACACCTTC
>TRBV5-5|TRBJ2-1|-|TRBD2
CASSLAGLAGGLDEQFF
TGTGCCAGCAGCTTGGCGGGACTAGCGGGGGGTCTCGATGAGCAGTTCTTC
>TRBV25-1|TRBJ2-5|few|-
CASSPRGRQETQYF
TGTGCCAGCAGTCCCCGCGGCAGGCAAGAGACCCAGTACTTC
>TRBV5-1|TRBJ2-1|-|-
CASSYAGSSYNEQFF
TGCGCCAGCAGTTATGCGGGGAGCTCCTACAATGAGCAGTTCTTC
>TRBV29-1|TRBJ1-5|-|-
CSVAGRDQPQHF
TGCAGCGTTGCTGGCAGGGATCAGCCCCAGCATTTT
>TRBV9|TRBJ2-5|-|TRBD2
CASSAPEEAGLRETQYF
TGTGCCAGCAGCGCTCCGGAGGAAGCGGGATTGCGAGAGACCCAGTACTTC
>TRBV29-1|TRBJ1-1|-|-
CSAIRATNTEAFF
TGCAGCGCCATTAGGGCAACGAACACTGAAGCTTTCTTT
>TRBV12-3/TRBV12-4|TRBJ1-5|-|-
CASSPINQPQHF
TGTGCCAGCAGTCCGATCAATCAGCCCCAGCATTTT
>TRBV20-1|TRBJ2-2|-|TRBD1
CSARDGGQGSGELFF
TGCAGTGCTAGAGACGGGGGACAGGGGTCCGGGGAGCTGTTTTTT
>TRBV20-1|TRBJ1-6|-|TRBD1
CSASLSGTGGSRPPLHF
TGCAGTGCTAGTTTGAGTGGGACAGGGGGTTCCCGGCCACCCCTCCACTTT
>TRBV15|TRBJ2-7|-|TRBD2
CATSRDLSGLAGFSYEQYF
TGTGCCACCAGCAGAGATCTCTCCGGACTAGCGGGGTTCTCCTACGAGCAGTACTTC
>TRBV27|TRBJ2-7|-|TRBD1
CASSGTGTYEQYF
TGTGCCAGCAGTGGGACAGGGACCTACGAGCAGTACTTC
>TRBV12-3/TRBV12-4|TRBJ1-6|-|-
CASTPAGGYSPLHF
TGTGCCAGCACCCCGGCGGGCGGTTATTCACCCCTCCACTTT
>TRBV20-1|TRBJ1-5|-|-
CSARPLSGSQPQHF
TGCAGTGCTCGACCTCTCTCCGGGAGTCAGCCCCAGCATTTT
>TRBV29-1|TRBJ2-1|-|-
CSVVWGLRGDEQFF
TGCAGCGTTGTCTGGGGTCTGCGGGGCGATGAGCAGTTCTTC
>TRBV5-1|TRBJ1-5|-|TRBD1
CAPPGQEDQPQHF
TGCGCCCCGCCGGGACAGGAGGATCAGCCCCAGCATTTT
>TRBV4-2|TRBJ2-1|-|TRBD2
CASSQDGYLAGYPNEQFF
TGTGCCAGCAGCCAAGACGGATATCTAGCGGGTTACCCCAATGAGCAGTTCTTC
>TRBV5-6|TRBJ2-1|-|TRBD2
CASSPGLADYNEQFF
TGTGCCAGCAGCCCAGGACTAGCGGATTACAATGAGCAGTTCTTC
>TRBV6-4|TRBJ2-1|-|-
CASSDGRFEQFF
TGTGCCAGCAGCGACGGGAGATTTGAGCAGTTCTTC
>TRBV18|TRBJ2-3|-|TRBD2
CASSDSLAGKTQYF
TGTGCCAGCTCAGATTCTCTAGCGGGGAAGACGCAGTATTTT
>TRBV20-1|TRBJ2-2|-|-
CSATGQSATGELFF
TGCAGTGCTACCGGCCAGTCGGCCACCGGGGAGCTGTTTTTT
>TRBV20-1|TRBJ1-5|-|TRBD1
CSAIQGAGQPQHF
TGCAGTGCTATACAGGGGGCTGGGCAGCCCCAGCATTTT
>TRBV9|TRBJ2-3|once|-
CASSEAISDTQYF
TGTGCCAGCAGCGAAGCGATTTCAGATACGCAGTATTTT
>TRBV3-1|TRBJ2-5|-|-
CASSHAAEGTQYF
TGTGCCAGCAGCCACGCGGCCGAGGGGACCCAGTACTTC
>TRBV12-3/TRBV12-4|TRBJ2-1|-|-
CASSLGWNEQFF
TGTGCCAGCAGTTTAGGGTGGAATGAGCAGTTCTTC